The T cell receptor beta chain under discussion was sequenced for a study of early T cells in non-severe SARS-CoV-2 infection. Study context: Sequencing of unsorted whole blood was done on bulk RNA, leaving chains unpaired.

CDR3 length: 18 amino acids. The germline gives CDR1 SGHRS, CDR2 YFSETQ. Germline trimming cut 3 bases from V and 0 bases from J; bases unmatched to any gene: 8. Attachment of unique molecular identifiers to individual cDNA molecules was performed. TCRdb re-called the 5' RACE reads with MiXCR, one entry per CDR3 protein. The repertoire has roughly 54,000 distinct CDR3 sequences, around 8% of them found once; the top ten carry over 9.5%. The source is an adult who was a healthcare worker with PCR-confirmed SARS-CoV-2 infection or an uninfected control (not recorded which). V gene TRBV5-1 combines with J gene TRBJ2-6, with 8 bases aligning to TRBD1. This material consisted of whole blood, taken at baseline. The CDR3 sequence is CASSWVDRADSGANVLTF. In DNA, the CDR3 is TGCGCCAGCAGCTGGGTGGACAGGGCCGACTCTGGGGCCAACGTCCTGACTTTC. Combining the CDR3 with reference TRBV5-1 and TRBJ2-6 gives the whole variable domain KAGVTQTPRYLIKTRGQQVTLSCSPISGHRSVSWYQQTPGQGLQFLFEYFSETQRNKGNFPGRFSGRQFSNSRSEMNVSTLELGDSALYLCASSWVDRADSGANVLTFGAGSRLTVL.